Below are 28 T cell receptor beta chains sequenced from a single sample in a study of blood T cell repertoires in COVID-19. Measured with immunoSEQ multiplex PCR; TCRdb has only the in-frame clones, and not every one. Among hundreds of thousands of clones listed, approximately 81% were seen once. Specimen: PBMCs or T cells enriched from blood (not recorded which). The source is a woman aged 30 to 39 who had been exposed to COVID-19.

The CDR3 spells CASSPVQAGGYEQYF. The CDR3 region has the DNA TGTGCCAGCTCACCCGTTCAGGCGGGGGGGTACGAGCAGTACTTC. J is TRBJ2-7 and V is TRBV18, with 9 bases aligning to TRBD2. V was clipped by 3 bases and J by 4 bases; unmatched bases: 7. There are 15 residues in the CDR3. In germline, CDR1 is KGHSH, CDR2 LQKENI.

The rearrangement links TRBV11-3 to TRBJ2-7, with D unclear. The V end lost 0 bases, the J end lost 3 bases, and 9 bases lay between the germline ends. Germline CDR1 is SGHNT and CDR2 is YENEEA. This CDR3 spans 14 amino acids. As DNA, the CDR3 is TGTGCCAGCAGCTTAGAAGGCAGACTCTACGAGCAGTACTTC. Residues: CASSLEGRLYEQYF.

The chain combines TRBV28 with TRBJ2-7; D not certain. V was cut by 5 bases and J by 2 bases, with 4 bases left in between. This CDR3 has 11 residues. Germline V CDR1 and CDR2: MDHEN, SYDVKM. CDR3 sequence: CASSAAYEQYF. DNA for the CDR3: TGTGCCAGCAGTGCGGCCTACGAGCAGTACTTC.

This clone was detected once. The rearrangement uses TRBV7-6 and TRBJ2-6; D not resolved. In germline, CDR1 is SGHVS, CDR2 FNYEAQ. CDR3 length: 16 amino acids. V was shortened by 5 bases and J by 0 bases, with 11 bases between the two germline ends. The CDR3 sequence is CASSPDFTSGANVLTF. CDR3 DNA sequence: TGTGCCAGCAGCCCCGACTTTACCTCTGGGGCCAACGTCCTGACTTTC.

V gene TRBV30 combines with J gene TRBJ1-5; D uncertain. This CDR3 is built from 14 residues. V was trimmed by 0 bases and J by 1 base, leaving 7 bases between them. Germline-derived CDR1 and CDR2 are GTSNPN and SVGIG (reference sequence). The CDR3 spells CAWSVSVSNQPQHF. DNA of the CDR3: TGTGCCTGGAGTGTCTCGGTGAGCAATCAGCCCCAGCATTTT.

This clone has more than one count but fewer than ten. As DNA, the CDR3 is TGTGCCAGCAGCTTAGGGGGCAGCAATCAGCCCCAGCATTTT. Amino acids: CASSLGGSNQPQHF. The V and J genes are TRBV5-4 and TRBJ1-5, with TRBD1 identical over 7 bases. The CDR3 consists of 14 residues. The germline gives CDR1 SGHNT, CDR2 YYREEE (reference sequence). V dropped 2 bases and J dropped 1; count of bases not matched to a gene: 0.

CDR3 nucleotides: TGTGCCAGCAGCCTGACTAGCGGGGACTACGAGCAGTACTTC. Residues: CASSLTSGDYEQYF. The chain carries TRBV5-6 and TRBJ2-7, with 11 nucleotides matching TRBD2. CDR3 size: 14 residues. V trimming: 4 bases; J trimming: 3 bases; junction bases outside the gene matches: 3. In germline, CDR1 is SGHDT, CDR2 YYEEEE.

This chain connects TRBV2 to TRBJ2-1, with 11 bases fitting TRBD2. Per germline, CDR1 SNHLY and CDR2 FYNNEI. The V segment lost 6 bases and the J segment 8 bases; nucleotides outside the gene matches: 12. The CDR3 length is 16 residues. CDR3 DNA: TGTGCCAGCAGCCCTCAACTAGCGGGAGATAAGGATGAGCAGTTCTTC. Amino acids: CASSPQLAGDKDEQFF.

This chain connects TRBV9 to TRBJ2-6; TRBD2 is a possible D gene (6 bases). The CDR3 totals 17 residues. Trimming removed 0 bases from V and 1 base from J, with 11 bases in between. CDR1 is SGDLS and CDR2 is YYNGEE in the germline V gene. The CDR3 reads CASSVATGRSGANVLTF. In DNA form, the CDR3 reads TGTGCCAGCAGCGTAGCTACGGGGAGGTCTGGGGCCAACGTCCTGACTTTC.

CDR3: CASSFGQGYEQYF. In nucleotides, the CDR3 is TGTGCCAGCAGCTTCGGACAGGGCTACGAGCAGTACTTC. The gene calls are TRBV11-2 and TRBJ2-7, with 8 bases that match TRBD1. CDR3 length: 13 amino acids. Germline trimming cut 3 bases from V and 3 bases from J; bases unmatched to any gene: 1. Germline V CDR1 and CDR2: SGHAT, FQNNGV. The variable domain in full, with the rest retrieved from reference TRBV11-2 and TRBJ2-7, is EAGVAQSPRYKIIEKRQSVAFWCNPISGHATLYWYQQILGQGPKLLIQFQNNGVVDDSQLPKDRFSAERLKGVDSTLKIQPAKLEDSAVYLCASSFGQGYEQYFGPGTRLTVT.

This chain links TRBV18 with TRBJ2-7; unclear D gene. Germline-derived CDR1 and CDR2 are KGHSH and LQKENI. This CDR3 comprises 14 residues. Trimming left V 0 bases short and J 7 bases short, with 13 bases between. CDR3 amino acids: CASSPPVTEKEQYF. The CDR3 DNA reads TGTGCCAGCTCACCACCGGTGACTGAGAAGGAGCAGTACTTC.

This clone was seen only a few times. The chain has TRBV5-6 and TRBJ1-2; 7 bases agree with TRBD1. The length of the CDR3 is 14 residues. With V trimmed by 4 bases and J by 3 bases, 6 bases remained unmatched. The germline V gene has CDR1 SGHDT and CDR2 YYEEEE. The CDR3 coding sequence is TGTGCCAGCAGCGATACAGGGGAGGACTATGGCTACACCTTC. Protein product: CASSDTGEDYGYTF.

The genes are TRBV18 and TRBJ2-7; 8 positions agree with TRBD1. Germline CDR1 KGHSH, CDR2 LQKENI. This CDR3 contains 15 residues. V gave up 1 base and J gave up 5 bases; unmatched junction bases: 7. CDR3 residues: CASSPLTTGGHEQYF. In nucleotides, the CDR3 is TGTGCCAGCTCACCACTCACCACAGGGGGGCACGAGCAGTACTTC.

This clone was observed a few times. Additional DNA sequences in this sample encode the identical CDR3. CDR3 bases: TGTGCCAGCAGCCCGGACAGAAACTATGGCTACACCTTC. Encoded protein: CASSPDRNYGYTF. The genes are TRBV7-3 and TRBJ1-2, with TRBD1 as a possible D gene (6 bases). Germline V gene data show CDR1 as SGHTA and CDR2 as FQGTGA. The V and J ends lost 5 bases and 2 bases respectively, with 9 bases between them. The CDR3 extends over 13 amino acids.

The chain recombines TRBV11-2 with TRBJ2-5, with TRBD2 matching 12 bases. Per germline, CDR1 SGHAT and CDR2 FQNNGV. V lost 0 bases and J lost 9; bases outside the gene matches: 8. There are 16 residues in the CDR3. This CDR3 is CASSLEGTSGRVPQYF. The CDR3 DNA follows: TGTGCCAGCAGCTTAGAAGGGACTAGCGGGCGAGTCCCCCAGTACTTC.

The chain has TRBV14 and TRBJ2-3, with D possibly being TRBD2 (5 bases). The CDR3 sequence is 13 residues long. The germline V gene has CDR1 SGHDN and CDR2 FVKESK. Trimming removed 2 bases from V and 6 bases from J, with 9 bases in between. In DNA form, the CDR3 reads TGTGCCAGCAGCCAACTAGCTGCCGATACGCAGTATTTT. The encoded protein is CASSQLAADTQYF.

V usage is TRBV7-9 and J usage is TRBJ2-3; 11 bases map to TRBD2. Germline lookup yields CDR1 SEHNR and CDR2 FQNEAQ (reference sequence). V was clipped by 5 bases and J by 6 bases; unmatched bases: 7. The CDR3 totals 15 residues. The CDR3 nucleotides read TGTGCCAGCAGCCCAGGGACTAGCGGAACGGATACGCAGTATTTT. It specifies CASSPGTSGTDTQYF.

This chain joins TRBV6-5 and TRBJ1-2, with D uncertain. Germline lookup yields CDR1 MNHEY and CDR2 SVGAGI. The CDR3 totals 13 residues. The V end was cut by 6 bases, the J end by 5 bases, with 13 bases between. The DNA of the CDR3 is TGTGCCAGCAGCCCGTCCTGGGCGTATGGCTACACCTTC. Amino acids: CASSPSWAYGYTF.

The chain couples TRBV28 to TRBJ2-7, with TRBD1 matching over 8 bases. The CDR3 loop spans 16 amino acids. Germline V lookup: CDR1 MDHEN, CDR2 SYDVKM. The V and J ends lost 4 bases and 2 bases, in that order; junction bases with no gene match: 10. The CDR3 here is CASSSEGAGGAYEQYF. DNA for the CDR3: TGTGCCAGCAGTTCGGAGGGGGCAGGGGGCGCCTACGAGCAGTACTTC. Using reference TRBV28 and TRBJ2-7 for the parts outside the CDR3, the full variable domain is DVKVTQSSRYLVKRTGEKVFLECVQDMDHENMFWYRQDPGLGLRLIYFSYDVKMKEKGDIPEGYSVSREKKERFSLILESASTNQTSMYLCASSSEGAGGAYEQYFGPGTRLTVT.

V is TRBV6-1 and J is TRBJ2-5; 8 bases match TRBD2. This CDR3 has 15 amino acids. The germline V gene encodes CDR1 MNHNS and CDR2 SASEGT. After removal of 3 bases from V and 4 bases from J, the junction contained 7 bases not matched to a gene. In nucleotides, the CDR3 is TGTGCCAGCAGTGAGTTGCGGGGGGCGGGAGAGACCCAGTACTTC. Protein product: CASSELRGAGETQYF.

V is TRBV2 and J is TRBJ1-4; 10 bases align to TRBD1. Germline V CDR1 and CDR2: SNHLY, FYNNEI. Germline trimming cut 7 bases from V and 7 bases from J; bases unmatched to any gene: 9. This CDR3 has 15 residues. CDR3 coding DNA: TGTGCCAGCAACCTCAGACAGGGGGCAGGTGAAAAACTGTTTTTT. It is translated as CASNLRQGAGEKLFF.

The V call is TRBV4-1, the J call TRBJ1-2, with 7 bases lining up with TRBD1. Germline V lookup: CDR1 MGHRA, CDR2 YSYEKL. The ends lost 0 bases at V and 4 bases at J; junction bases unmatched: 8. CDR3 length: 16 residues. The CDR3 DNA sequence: TGCGCCAGCAGCCAAGATACAAAGGGGGCTTTCTATGGCTACACCTTC. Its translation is CASSQDTKGAFYGYTF.

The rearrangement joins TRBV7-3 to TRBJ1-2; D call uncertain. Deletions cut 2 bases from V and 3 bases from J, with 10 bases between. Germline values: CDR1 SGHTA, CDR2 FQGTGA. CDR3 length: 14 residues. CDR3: CASSLQAGDYGYTF. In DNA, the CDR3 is TGTGCCAGCAGCTTACAAGCCGGAGACTATGGCTACACCTTC.

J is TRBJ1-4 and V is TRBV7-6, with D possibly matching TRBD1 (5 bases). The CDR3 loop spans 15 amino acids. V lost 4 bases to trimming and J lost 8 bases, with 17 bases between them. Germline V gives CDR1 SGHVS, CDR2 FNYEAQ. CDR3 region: CASSSVRGLGEKLFF. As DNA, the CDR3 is TGTGCCAGCAGCTCGGTTCGGGGGTTGGGCGAAAAACTGTTTTTT.

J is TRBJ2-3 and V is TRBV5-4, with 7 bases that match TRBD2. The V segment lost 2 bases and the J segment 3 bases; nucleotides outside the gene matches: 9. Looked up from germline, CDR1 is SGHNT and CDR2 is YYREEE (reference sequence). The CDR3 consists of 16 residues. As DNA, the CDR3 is TGTGCCAGCAGCTTCCTTTGGGGGGGGGAGACAGATACGCAGTATTTT. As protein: CASSFLWGGETDTQYF.

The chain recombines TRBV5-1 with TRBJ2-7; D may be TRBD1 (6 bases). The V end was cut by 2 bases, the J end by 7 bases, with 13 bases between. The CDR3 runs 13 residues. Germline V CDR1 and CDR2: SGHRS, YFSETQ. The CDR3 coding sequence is TGCGCCAGCAGCTTTGGTTTAGGGACAGAGCAGTACTTC. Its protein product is CASSFGLGTEQYF. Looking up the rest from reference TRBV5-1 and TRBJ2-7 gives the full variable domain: KAGVTQTPRYLIKTRGQQVTLSCSPISGHRSVSWYQQTPGQGLQFLFEYFSETQRNKGNFPGRFSGRQFSNSRSEMNVSTLELGDSALYLCASSFGLGTEQYFGPGTRLTVT.

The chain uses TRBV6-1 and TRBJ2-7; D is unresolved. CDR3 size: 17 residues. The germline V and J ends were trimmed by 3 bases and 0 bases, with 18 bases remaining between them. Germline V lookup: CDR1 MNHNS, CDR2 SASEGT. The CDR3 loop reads CASSDLGFGLSSYEQYF. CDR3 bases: TGTGCCAGCAGTGATTTGGGTTTCGGGTTAAGCTCCTACGAGCAGTACTTC.

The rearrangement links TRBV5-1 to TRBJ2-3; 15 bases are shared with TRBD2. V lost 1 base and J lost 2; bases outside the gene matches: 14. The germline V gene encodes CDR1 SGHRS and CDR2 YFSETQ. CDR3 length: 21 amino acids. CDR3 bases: TGCGCCAGCAGCTTGTCCACCGGGACTAGCGGGGGGCGGAACTCCACAGATACGCAGTATTTT. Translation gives CASSLSTGTSGGRNSTDTQYF.